These 18 T cell receptor beta chains came from one sample sequenced in a study of blood T cells in healthy people across ages (dated by TCRdb to 2014 to 2015). Libraries came from 5' RACE. Sequenced using an Illumina HiSeq 2500. A second roughly 6 to 12 cycle PCR used a sample-barcoded 5' primer and a J-beta primer mix. Through fastp at Q25 and MiXCR, TCRdb rebuilt clones from the public reads, retaining in-frame beta chains. Every distinct CDR3 protein forms one entry, paired with its most common genes and DNA. Across this sample there are 540,000 or so distinct CDR3 sequences, with 20% to 30% seen only once. The ten biggest clones cover 8.5% to 9.5% of the sample. This same sample was also taken into another study, of T cells of mothers and their children.

Sequencing was carried out using blood. These receptors originate from a boy between 5 and 17 years old in good health.

The V call is TRBV6-1, the J call TRBJ2-7; 11 bases align to TRBD2. V gave up 0 bases and J gave up 3 bases; unmatched junction bases: 1. CDR1 is MNHNS, CDR2 SASEGT, per germline. This CDR3 has 15 amino acids. In DNA form, the CDR3 reads TGTGCCAGCAGTGAAGCAACTAGCGGGAGCTACGAGCAGTACTTC. This sequence encodes CASSEATSGSYEQYF.

This rearrangement joins TRBV3-1 to TRBJ2-4; 10 bases align to TRBD2. The CDR3 length is 21 residues. Germline CDR1 is LGHDT and CDR2 is YNNKEL (reference sequence). Trimming took 1 base from V and 0 from J; bases not matched to a gene: 15. The CDR3: CASSQVSVRLAGELAKNIQYF. The CDR3 DNA reads as TGTGCCAGCAGCCAAGTTTCAGTAAGGCTAGCGGGAGAGCTAGCCAAAAACATTCAGTACTTC.

The CDR3: CSAVGQVPYNEQFF. The CDR3 coding sequence is TGCAGTGCAGTGGGACAGGTCCCCTACAATGAGCAGTTCTTC. This rearrangement joins TRBV20-1 to TRBJ2-1; TRBD1 aligns across 8 bases. The CDR3 has 14 amino acids. V gave up 6 bases and J gave up 2 bases; unmatched junction bases: 6. CDR1 is DFQATT, CDR2 SNEGSKA, per germline (reference sequence).

The chain links TRBV9 to TRBJ2-5; TRBD2 aligns across 10 bases. CDR1 and CDR2 (germline): SGDLS, YYNGEE. V lost 0 bases, J lost 8 bases, and 7 bases stayed unmatched. The CDR3 is 15 amino acids. The CDR3 DNA is TGTGCCAGCAGCGTAGTTAGCGGGGGGCCCTCAACCCAGTACTTC. Its protein product is CASSVVSGGPSTQYF.

The CDR3 nucleotides read TGTGCCAGCAGTACGGACAGGGGGGCAACCTCTGGAAACACCATATATTTT. Its translation is CASSTDRGATSGNTIYF. The genes are TRBV27 and TRBJ1-3, with TRBD1 matching 10 bases. The CDR3 loop spans 17 amino acids. J lost 0 bases, V lost 5 bases, and 7 bases had no gene match. CDR1 is MNHEY and CDR2 is SMNVEV in the germline V gene (reference sequence).

The sample holds many counts of this clonotype. The chain employs TRBV6-4 and TRBJ2-3; 9 bases align to TRBD1. Germline CDR1 MRHNA, CDR2 SNTAGT. CDR3 length equals 14 residues. V shed 4 bases, J shed 2 bases, and the junction held 1 base outside the gene matches. The CDR3 sequence is CASSGDRDTDTQYF. The CDR3 region has the DNA TGTGCCAGCAGTGGGGACAGGGACACAGATACGCAGTATTTT.

This clonotype was seen more than once but under ten times. V and J are TRBV7-2 and TRBJ2-5; maybe TRBD2 (5 bases). The tail of the sequence fits TRBJ2-7 better, so the J call may be wrong. CDR3 length: 18 amino acids. Per germline, CDR1 SGHTA and CDR2 FQGNSA. CDR3 DNA sequence: TGTGCCAGCAGCTCCACTAGGATGATGCTAGCCCCCCTCCACGAGCAGTACTTC. Translating it yields CASSSTRMMLAPLHEQYF.

The chain carries TRBV2 and TRBJ2-4; D not certain. The CDR3 contains 14 residues. V was clipped by 7 bases and J by 8 bases, with 18 bases between them. Looked up from germline, CDR1 is SNHLY and CDR2 is FYNNEI. The CDR3 here is CASISKGLGDIQYF. CDR3 in DNA: TGTGCCAGCATTAGTAAAGGCCTTGGAGACATTCAGTACTTC.

This clonotype was counted a few times. The V and J genes are TRBV27 and TRBJ1-4; 7 nucleotides align to TRBD1. Germline V gene data show CDR1 as MNHEY and CDR2 as SMNVEV (reference sequence). After removal of 6 bases from V and 5 bases from J, the junction contained 3 bases not matched to a gene. The CDR3 length is 13 residues. The CDR3, as DNA: TGTGCCAGCAGGCCAGGGGGAAATGAAAAACTGTTTTTT. The encoded protein is CASRPGGNEKLFF.

The V and J genes are TRBV20-1 and TRBJ2-3; tentatively, D is TRBD1 (6 bases). Between the trimmed V and J ends, which lost 5 bases and 6 bases, there was a span of 15 bases. Germline CDR1 reads DFQATT; CDR2 reads SNEGSKA (reference sequence). This CDR3 is built from 13 residues. CDR3 protein: CSAPRGGGDTQYF. CDR3 nucleotide sequence: TGCAGTGCTCCCCGTGGGGGCGGCGATACGCAGTATTTT.

The chain carries TRBV27 and TRBJ2-7; 9 bases are a match to TRBD1. Per the germline V gene, CDR1 is MNHEY and CDR2 is SMNVEV (reference sequence). Unmatched junction bases numbered 7, after V lost 6 bases and J lost 1 base. This CDR3 spans 15 amino acids. This chain's CDR3 is CASRHPGQGSYEQYF. The CDR3 DNA reads as TGTGCCAGCAGGCATCCAGGACAGGGGTCCTACGAGCAGTACTTC.

CDR3 in amino acids: CASSQSISLAGDYEQYF. Written as DNA, the CDR3 is TGTGCCAGCAGCCAGTCGATTAGTCTAGCGGGAGACTACGAGCAGTACTTC. V is TRBV11-1 and J is TRBJ2-5, with 10 bases matching TRBD2. The assigned J gene may be wrong: the sequence end matches TRBJ2-7 better. Looked up from germline, CDR1 is SGHAT and CDR2 is FQDESV (reference sequence). The CDR3 extends over 17 amino acids.

This clonotype has more than one count but fewer than ten. DNA of the CDR3: TGCAGTGCTAGAGACCAGCGGGGTCCAGGGACCGGGGAGCTGTTTTTT. Protein sequence: CSARDQRGPGTGELFF. The chain joins TRBV20-1 to TRBJ2-2; 7 bases line up with TRBD2. Germline loops: CDR1 DFQATT, CDR2 SNEGSKA (reference sequence). V shed 0 bases, J shed 5 bases, and the junction held 9 bases outside the gene matches. This CDR3 has 16 amino acids.

This clonotype has just a few counts. This chain joins TRBV27 and TRBJ2-4, with 11 nucleotides matching TRBD2. The CDR3 length is 15 residues. The V segment lost 2 bases and the J segment 7 bases; nucleotides outside the gene matches: 4. Germline CDR1 and CDR2: MNHEY and SMNVEV (reference sequence). For the CDR3, the DNA is TGTGCCAGCAGTTTAGTAGCGGGAGGGAAGAACATTCAGTACTTC. Translating gives CASSLVAGGKNIQYF.

This clonotype turned up a few times. The V gene is TRBV12-3 or TRBV12-4, the J gene TRBJ1-2, with D perhaps matching TRBD1 (5 bases). CDR3 length: 14 amino acids. V was pared by 7 bases and J by 3 bases, with 15 bases between. CDR3 region: CASILSGTDYGYTF. DNA of the CDR3: TGTGCCAGCATCTTAAGCGGGACTGACTATGGCTACACCTTC.

The chain has TRBV6-6 and TRBJ1-1; D call uncertain. From germline, CDR1 is MNHNY and CDR2 SVGAGI (reference sequence). The CDR3 runs 12 residues. V dropped 8 bases and J dropped 1 base, with 8 bases sitting between them. CDR3 residues: CASGQPNTEAFF. The CDR3 DNA reads as TGTGCCAGCGGGCAACCGAACACTGAAGCTTTCTTT.

The chain has TRBV12-3 or TRBV12-4 and TRBJ1-1, with 8 bases matching TRBD1. The V gene end was trimmed by 5 bases and the J gene end by 5 bases; junction bases not matched to a gene: 19. The CDR3 is 18 amino acids. This CDR3 is CASSTGRTGFLANTEAFF. The CDR3, as DNA: TGTGCCAGCAGTACGGGCCGGACAGGGTTTCTGGCGAATACTGAAGCTTTCTTT.

This clonotype was seen ten or more times. The chain employs TRBV7-9 and TRBJ2-5; 11 bases align to TRBD2. J gave up 3 bases and V 10 bases, and 7 bases lay outside the gene matches. CDR3 size: 14 residues. Per germline, CDR1 SEHNR and CDR2 FQNEAQ (reference sequence). The CDR3 here is CATGTSGWEETQYF. As DNA, the CDR3 is TGTGCCACCGGGACTAGCGGATGGGAAGAGACCCAGTACTTC. The whole variable domain, filled in from reference TRBV7-9 and TRBJ2-5, reads DTGVSQNPRHKITKRGQNVTFRCDPISEHNRLYWYRQTLGQGPEFLTYFQNEAQLEKSRLLSDRFSAERPKGSFSTLEIQRTEQGDSAMYLCATGTSGWEETQYFGPGTRLLVL.